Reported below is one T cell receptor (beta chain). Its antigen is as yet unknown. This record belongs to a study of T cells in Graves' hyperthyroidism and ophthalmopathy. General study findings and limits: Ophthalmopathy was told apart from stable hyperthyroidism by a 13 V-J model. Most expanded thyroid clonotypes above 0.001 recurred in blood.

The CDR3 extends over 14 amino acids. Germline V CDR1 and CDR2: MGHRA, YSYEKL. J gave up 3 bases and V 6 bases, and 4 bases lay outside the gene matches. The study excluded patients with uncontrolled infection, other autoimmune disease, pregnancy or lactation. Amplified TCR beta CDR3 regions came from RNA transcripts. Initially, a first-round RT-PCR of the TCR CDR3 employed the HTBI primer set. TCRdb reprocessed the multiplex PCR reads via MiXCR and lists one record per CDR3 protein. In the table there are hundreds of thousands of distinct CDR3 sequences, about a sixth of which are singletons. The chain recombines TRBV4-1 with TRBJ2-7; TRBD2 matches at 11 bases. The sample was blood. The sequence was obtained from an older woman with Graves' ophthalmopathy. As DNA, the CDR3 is TGCGCCAGCAGAAAGACTAGCGGGATCTACGAGCAGTACTTC. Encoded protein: CASRKTSGIYEQYF.